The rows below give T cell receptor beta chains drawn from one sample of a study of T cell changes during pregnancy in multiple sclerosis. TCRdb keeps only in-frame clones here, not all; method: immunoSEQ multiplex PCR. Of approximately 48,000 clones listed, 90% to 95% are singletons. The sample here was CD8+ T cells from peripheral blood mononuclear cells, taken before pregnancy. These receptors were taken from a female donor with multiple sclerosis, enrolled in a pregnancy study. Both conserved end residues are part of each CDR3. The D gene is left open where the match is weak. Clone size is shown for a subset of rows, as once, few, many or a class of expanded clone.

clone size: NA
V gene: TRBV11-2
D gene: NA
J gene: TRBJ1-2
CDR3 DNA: TGTGCCAGCAGCAACCCCCGTGACATCACTGGCTACACCTTC
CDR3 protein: CASSNPRDITGYTF

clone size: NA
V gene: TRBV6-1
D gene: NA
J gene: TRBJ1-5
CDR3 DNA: TGTGCCAGCAGTGAAGTTGGCGCGTCGGGGTATCAGCCCCAGCATTTT
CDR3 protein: CASSEVGASGYQPQHF

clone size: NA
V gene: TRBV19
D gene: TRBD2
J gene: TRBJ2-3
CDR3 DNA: TGTGCCAGTAGCCCGGGACTAGCTAGCACAGATACGCAGTATTTT
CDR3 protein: CASSPGLASTDTQYF

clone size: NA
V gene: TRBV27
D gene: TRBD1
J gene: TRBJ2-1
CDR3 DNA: TGTGCCAGCAGCCCCAACGACAGGGCCCGCAATGAGCAGTTCTTC
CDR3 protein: CASSPNDRARNEQFF

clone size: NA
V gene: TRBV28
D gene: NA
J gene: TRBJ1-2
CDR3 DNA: TGTGCCAGCACGCGGCAAAACTATGGCTACACCTTC
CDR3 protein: CASTRQNYGYTF

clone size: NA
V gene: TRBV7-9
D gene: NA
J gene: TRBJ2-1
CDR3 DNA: TGTGCCAGCAGCTTAACGTTGCGGGTGGGCGATGAGCAGTTCTTC
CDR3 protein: CASSLTLRVGDEQFF

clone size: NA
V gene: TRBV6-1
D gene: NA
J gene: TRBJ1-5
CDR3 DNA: TGTGCCAGCAGTGAAGACGGTAGCAATCAGCCCCAGCATTTT
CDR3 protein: CASSEDGSNQPQHF

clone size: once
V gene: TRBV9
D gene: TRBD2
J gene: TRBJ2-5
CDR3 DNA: TGTGCCAGCAGCGATGGACTAGCGGGAGAGACCCAGTACTTC
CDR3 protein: CASSDGLAGETQYF

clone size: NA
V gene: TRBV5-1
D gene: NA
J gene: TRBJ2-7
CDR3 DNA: TGCGCCAGCAGCGGAACCGGGACACACACCGGATTTTCCTCCTACGAGCAGTACTTC
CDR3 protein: CASSGTGTHTGFSSYEQYF

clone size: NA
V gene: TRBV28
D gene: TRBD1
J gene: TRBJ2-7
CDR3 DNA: TGTGCCAGCAGTTTATCAAGGACAGGGGACGAGCAGTACTTC
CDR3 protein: CASSLSRTGDEQYF

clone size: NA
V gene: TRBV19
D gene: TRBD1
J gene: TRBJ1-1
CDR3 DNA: TGTGCCAGTAGTGTTGGACAGGTCACTGAAGCTTTCTTT
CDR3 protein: CASSVGQVTEAFF

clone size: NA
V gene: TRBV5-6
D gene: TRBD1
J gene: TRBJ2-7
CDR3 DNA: TGTGCCAGCAGCTTTGGGACAGGGGCGATTAGGGGTGAGCAGTACTTC
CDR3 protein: CASSFGTGAIRGEQYF

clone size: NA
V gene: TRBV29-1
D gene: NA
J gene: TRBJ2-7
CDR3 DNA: TGCAGCGTTTTTAGCGGAAACGATTACGAGCAGTACTTC
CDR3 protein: CSVFSGNDYEQYF

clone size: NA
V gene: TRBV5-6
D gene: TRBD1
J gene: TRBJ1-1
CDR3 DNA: TGTGCCAGCAGCGGTCCGGGACAGGGGCCGAACACTGAAGCTTTCTTT
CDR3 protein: CASSGPGQGPNTEAFF

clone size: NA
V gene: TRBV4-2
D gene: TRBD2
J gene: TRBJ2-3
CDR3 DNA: TGTGCCAGCAGCCAGGGGCCAGCGGGAGGGAAAGATACGCAGTATTTT
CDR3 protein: CASSQGPAGGKDTQYF

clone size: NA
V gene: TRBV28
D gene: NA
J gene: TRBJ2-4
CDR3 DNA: TGTGCCAGCAGTTTCGGGCAGGGGAAAGCCAAAAACATTCAGTACTTC
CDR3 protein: CASSFGQGKAKNIQYF

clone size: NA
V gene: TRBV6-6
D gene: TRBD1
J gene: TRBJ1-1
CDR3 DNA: TGTGCCAGCAGTGCCCTGACAGGGGTGGAAGCTTTCTTT
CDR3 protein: CASSALTGVEAFF

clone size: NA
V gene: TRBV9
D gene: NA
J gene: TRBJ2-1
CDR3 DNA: TGTGCCAGCAGCGTAGGAGCTAGCGCTAATGAGCAGTTCTTC
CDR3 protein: CASSVGASANEQFF

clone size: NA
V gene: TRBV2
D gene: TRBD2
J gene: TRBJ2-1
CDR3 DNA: TGTGCCAGCAGACTAGCGGGAGGGAATGAGCAGTTCTTC
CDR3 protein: CASRLAGGNEQFF

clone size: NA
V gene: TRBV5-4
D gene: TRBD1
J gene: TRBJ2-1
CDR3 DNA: TGTGCCAGCAGCCCGGGACAGGGTGTGGCTGAGCAGTTCTTC
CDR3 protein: CASSPGQGVAEQFF

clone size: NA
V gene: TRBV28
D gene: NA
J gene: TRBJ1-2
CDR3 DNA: TGTGCCAGCAGTTTATCGGACTATGGCTACACCTTC
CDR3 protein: CASSLSDYGYTF

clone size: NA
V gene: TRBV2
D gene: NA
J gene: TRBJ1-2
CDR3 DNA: TGTGCCAGCAGTGGCCTAACAGGGCTGAGGGGCTACACCTTC
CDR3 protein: CASSGLTGLRGYTF

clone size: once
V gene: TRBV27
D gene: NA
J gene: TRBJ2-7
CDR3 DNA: TGTGCCAGCAGATACGGTAGGAGCGGAGGGACCTACGAGCAGTACTTC
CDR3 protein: CASRYGRSGGTYEQYF

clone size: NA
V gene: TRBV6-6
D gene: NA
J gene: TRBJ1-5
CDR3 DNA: TGTGCCAGCAGCCCCCGTGTGATGGGCCATCAGCCCCAGCATTTT
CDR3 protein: CASSPRVMGHQPQHF

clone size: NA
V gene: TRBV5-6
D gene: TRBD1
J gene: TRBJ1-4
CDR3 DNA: TGTGCCAGCAGCTCGTGGCAGGGGGGATCTAATGAAAAACTGTTTTTT
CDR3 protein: CASSSWQGGSNEKLFF

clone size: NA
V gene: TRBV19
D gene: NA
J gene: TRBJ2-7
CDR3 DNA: TGTGCCAGTAGTATAGATCAGAACAGGAACTACGAGCAGTACTTC
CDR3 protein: CASSIDQNRNYEQYF

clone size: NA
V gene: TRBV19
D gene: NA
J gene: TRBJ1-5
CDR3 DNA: TGTGCCAGTAGTACTTGGACGGGGGATCAGCCCCAGCATTTT
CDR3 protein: CASSTWTGDQPQHF

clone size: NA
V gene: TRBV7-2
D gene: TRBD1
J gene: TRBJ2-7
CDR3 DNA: TGTGCCAGCGCTTCAGGACAGGGGGCTTACGAGCAGTACTTC
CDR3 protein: CASASGQGAYEQYF

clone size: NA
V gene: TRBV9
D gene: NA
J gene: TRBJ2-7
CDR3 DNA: TGTGCCAGCAGATGGCCATCAGGGCCAACCTACGAGCAGTACTTC
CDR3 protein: CASRWPSGPTYEQYF

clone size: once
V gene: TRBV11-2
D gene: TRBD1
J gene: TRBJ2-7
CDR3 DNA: TGTGCCAGCAGCTTCGGACAGGGAGTCTACGAGCAGTACTTC
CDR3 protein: CASSFGQGVYEQYF

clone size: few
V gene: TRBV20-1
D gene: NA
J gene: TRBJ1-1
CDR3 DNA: TGCAGCGCCTCCCTTGGACAGTTGGCTTTCTTT
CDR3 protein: CSASLGQLAFF

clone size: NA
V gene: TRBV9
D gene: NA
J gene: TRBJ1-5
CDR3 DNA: TGTGCCAGCAGCGTAGCAAGCAATCAGCCCCAGCATTTT
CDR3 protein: CASSVASNQPQHF

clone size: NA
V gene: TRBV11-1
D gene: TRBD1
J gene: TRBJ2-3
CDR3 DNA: TGTGCCAGCAGCCCTACTGACAGGGGTGCCACAGATACGCAGTATTTT
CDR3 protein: CASSPTDRGATDTQYF

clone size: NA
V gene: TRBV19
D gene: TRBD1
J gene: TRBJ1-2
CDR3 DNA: TGTGCCAGTATGGGGACAGGGAGAGAATATGGCTACACCTTC
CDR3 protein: CASMGTGREYGYTF

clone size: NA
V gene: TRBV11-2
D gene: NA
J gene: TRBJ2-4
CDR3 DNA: TGTGCCAGCAGCCCGAGGAGGGCGCTAGGGGACATTCAGTACTTC
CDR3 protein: CASSPRRALGDIQYF

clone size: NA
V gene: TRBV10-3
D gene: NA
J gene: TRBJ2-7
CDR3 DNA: TGTGCCATCAGCCCCCCAGGTGGGCCCTACGAGCAGTACTTC
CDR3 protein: CAISPPGGPYEQYF

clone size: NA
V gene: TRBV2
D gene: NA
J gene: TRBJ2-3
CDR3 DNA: TGTGCCAGCAGTGGACCGGGGACAGATACGCAGTATTTT
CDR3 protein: CASSGPGTDTQYF

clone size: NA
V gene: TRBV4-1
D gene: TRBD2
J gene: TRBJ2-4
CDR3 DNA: TGCGCCAGCAGCCAAGTAGGGACTAGCAAAAACATTCAGTACTTC
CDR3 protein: CASSQVGTSKNIQYF

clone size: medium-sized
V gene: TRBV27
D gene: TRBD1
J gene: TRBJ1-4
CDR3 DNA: TGTGCCAGCAGCCTATCGACAGGGGAGTATGAAAAACTGTTTTTT
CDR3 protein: CASSLSTGEYEKLFF

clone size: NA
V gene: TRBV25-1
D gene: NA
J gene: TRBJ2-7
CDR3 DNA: TGTGCCAGCAGTGAATCTCGGGTAGGTGACGAGCAGTACTTC
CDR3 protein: CASSESRVGDEQYF

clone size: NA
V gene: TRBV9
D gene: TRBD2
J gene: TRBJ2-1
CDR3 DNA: TGTGCCAGCGGATCCCCGACTAGCGGGGGAAACAATGAGCAGTTCTTC
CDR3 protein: CASGSPTSGGNNEQFF

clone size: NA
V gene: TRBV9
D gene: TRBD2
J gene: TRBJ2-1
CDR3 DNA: TGTGCCAGCAGAAAAGCCGGGACTAGCGGGGCGGGGGAGCAGTTCTTC
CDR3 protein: CASRKAGTSGAGEQFF